This T cell receptor beta chain was observed in a study of Graves' ophthalmopathy and Graves' hyperthyroidism. A note on this clonotype: Its antigen is not identified.

V lost 6 bases to trimming and J lost 2 bases, with 11 bases between them. The CDR3 contains 13 residues. CDR1 and CDR2 from the germline V gene are SNHLY and FYNNEI. Amplification of TCR beta CDR3 regions used RNA transcripts. Investigators did first-round RT-PCR with HTBI primers, then second-round multiplex PCR. TCRdb analysed the multiplex PCR reads with MiXCR anew, one entry per CDR3 protein. The data contain 170,000 or so distinct CDR3 sequences, 39% of them seen just once; the ten biggest clones take up roughly 8.9%. Study-wide findings and caveats: Among expanded thyroid clonotypes above 0.001 frequency, most also occurred in blood.

This receptor was taken from a man younger than 40 with Graves' ophthalmopathy. The chain is built from TRBV2 and TRBJ2-7; either TRBD1 or TRBD2 may fit D (5 bases each). The sample comprised peripheral blood. Here the CDR3 reads CASSWDGPYEQYF. Written as DNA, the CDR3 is TGTGCCAGCAGCTGGGACGGACCCTACGAGCAGTACTTC.